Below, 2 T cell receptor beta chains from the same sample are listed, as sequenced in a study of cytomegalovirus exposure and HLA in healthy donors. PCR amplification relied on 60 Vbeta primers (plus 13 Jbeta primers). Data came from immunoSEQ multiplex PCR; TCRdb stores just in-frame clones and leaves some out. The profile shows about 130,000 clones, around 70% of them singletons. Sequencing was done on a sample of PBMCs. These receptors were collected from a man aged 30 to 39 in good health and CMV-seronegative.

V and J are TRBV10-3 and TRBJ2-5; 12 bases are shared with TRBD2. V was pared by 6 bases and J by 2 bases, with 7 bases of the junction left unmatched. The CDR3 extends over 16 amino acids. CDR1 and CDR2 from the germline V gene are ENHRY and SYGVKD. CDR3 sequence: CAIRPGLAGIQETQYF. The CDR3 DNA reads TGTGCCATCAGACCTGGACTAGCGGGAATACAAGAGACCCAGTACTTC.

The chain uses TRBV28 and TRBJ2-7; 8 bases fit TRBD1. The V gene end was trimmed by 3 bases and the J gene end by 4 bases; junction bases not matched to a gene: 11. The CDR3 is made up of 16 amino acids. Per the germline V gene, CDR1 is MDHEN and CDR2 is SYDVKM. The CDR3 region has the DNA TGTGCCAGCAGTTTCGTACCTGACAGGGGTAGGTACGAGCAGTACTTC. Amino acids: CASSFVPDRGRYEQYF.